The rows below give T cell receptor beta chains drawn from one sample of a study of vaccination and CD4 T cells after COVID-19. TCRdb passed the PCR reads through MiXCR, listing each CDR3 protein once. This sample has about 15,000 distinct CDR3 sequences, with 53% found just once. Antigens for these TCRs are unknown. Sample: CD4+ T cells from blood, cultured in vitro, taken before SARS-CoV-2 vaccination. The receptor set was obtained from a human donor who had recovered from COVID-19. Both conserved end residues are part of each CDR3. The D gene is left open where the match is weak. A clone size is listed for some rows: how often the clone was seen (once, few, many), or a class if it is expanded.

>NA|TRBV24-1|TRBJ2-6|NA
TGTGCCACTGCGGACAGCTCTGGGGCCAACGTCCTGACTTTC
CATADSSGANVLTF
>NA|TRBV27|TRBJ2-5|TRBD2
TGTGCCAGCAGAATGGGATCGGGGGGTCAAGAGACCCAGTACTTC
CASRMGSGGQETQYF
>NA|TRBV7-8|TRBJ2-1|TRBD2
TGTGCCAGCAGCAAACTTACTAGCGGGAGGGCCCTTGAGCAGTTCTTC
CASSKLTSGRALEQFF
>NA|TRBV7-2|TRBJ1-6|NA
TGTGCCAGCAGCTTATCAAATTCACCCCTCCACTTT
CASSLSNSPLHF
>few|TRBV6-1|TRBJ1-2|TRBD1
TGTGCCAGCAGTATGACAGGGCTTTATGGCTACACCTTC
CASSMTGLYGYTF
>NA|TRBV28|TRBJ1-1|NA
TGTGCCAGCAAGGACACTGAAGCTTTCTTT
CASKDTEAFF
>NA|TRBV7-2|TRBJ2-7|NA
TGCGCCAGCAGCCAAGAGTTTAGACAGCGAGCCTACGAGCAGTACTTC
CASSQEFRQRAYEQYF
>NA|TRBV11-2|TRBJ2-1|NA
TGTGCCAGCAGCTTCGCTACAGACTACAATGAGCAGTTCTTC
CASSFATDYNEQFF
>few|TRBV5-4|TRBJ1-1|NA
TGTGCCAGCAGCTTACCAGGGAAGAGAGACACTGAAGCTTTCTTT
CASSLPGKRDTEAFF
>NA|TRBV18|TRBJ1-3|TRBD1
TGTGCCAGCTCACCTGTCCGGGACAGGGGTGGAAACACCATATATTTT
CASSPVRDRGGNTIYF
>few|TRBV20-1|TRBJ2-3|TRBD2
TGCAGTGCCGATAGCGGGGGGGTTGGCGATACGCAGTATTTT
CSADSGGVGDTQYF
>NA|TRBV7-7|TRBJ2-5|TRBD2
TGTGCCAGCAGCCCCGGACTAGCGGGAGGGCCGGAAGAGACCCAGTACTTC
CASSPGLAGGPEETQYF
>NA|TRBV10-3|TRBJ2-7|NA
TGTGCCATCAGTGAGTCAGGCTCCTACGAGCAGTACTTC
CAISESGSYEQYF
>few|TRBV20-1|TRBJ2-5|TRBD2
TGCAGTGCTAGAGATTTAGCGGGGGAGACCCAGTACTTC
CSARDLAGETQYF
>few|TRBV7-2|TRBJ2-1|TRBD2
TGTGCCAGCAGCTTTCGTCTAGCGGGAGCAGGGAATAATGAGCAGTTCTTC
CASSFRLAGAGNNEQFF
>NA|TRBV6-2/TRBV6-3|TRBJ1-1|TRBD1
TGTGCCAGCAGTTACTCGAAACGGGACAGGGGAAGCACTGAAGCTTTCTTT
CASSYSKRDRGSTEAFF
>NA|TRBV27|TRBJ1-1|TRBD1
TGTGCCAGCAGTATGACAGGGGTGAAGACCACTGAAGCTTTCTTT
CASSMTGVKTTEAFF
>NA|TRBV4-2|TRBJ1-5|NA
TGTGCCAGCAGCCAAGGGGACCAAGGGGATAGCAATCAGCCCCAGCATTTT
CASSQGDQGDSNQPQHF
>NA|TRBV6-5|TRBJ2-7|NA
TGTGCCAGCAGTTCGGGCCTGTTGGGGGGCCCCTACGAGCAGTACTTC
CASSSGLLGGPYEQYF
>NA|TRBV20-1|TRBJ2-5|TRBD1
TGCAGTGCTCTCGGTCCTCAGGGGGCTGGGGCCCAGTACTTC
CSALGPQGAGAQYF
>NA|TRBV7-8|TRBJ2-1|TRBD2
TGTGCCAGCAGCCCAGAAGGGACTAGAGGCAATGAGCAGTTCTTC
CASSPEGTRGNEQFF
>few|TRBV20-1|TRBJ1-5|TRBD1
TGCAGTGCTAGGAGGCGGACAGGGAATAGCAATCAGCCCCAGCATTTT
CSARRRTGNSNQPQHF
>NA|TRBV20-1|TRBJ1-4|NA
TGCAGTGCTCGACCAGGGAAAGTCGGCCGAAAACTGTTTTTT
CSARPGKVGRKLFF
>NA|TRBV6-1|TRBJ1-1|TRBD1
TGTGCCAGCAGTCAACAGGGGGGGAACACTGAAGCTTTCTTT
CASSQQGGNTEAFF
>few|TRBV6-1|TRBJ1-5|NA
TGTGCCAGCAGTCGGATGTCAGGGAATCAGCCCCAGCATTTT
CASSRMSGNQPQHF
>few|TRBV6-1|TRBJ1-1|TRBD1
TGTGCCAGCAGGACCCGGGACAGGAACACTGAAGCTTTCTTT
CASRTRDRNTEAFF
>NA|TRBV11-3|TRBJ1-1|NA
TGTGCCAGCAGCTCCGCCCTTTGGGGTGAAGCTTTCTTT
CASSSALWGEAFF
>NA|TRBV7-9|TRBJ2-3|TRBD2
TGTGCCAGCAGCGATACACTAGCTAGCGGGGGAGGCACAGATACGCAGTATTTT
CASSDTLASGGGTDTQYF
>NA|TRBV12-3/TRBV12-4|TRBJ2-5|NA
TGTGCCAGCAGTTTGGGTAGGTGGGAGACCCAGTACTTC
CASSLGRWETQYF
>NA|TRBV27|TRBJ2-1|NA
TGTGCCAGCAGTACCAGGGACGAGCAGTTCTTC
CASSTRDEQFF
>NA|TRBV28|TRBJ1-5|NA
TGTGCCAGCAGTTTGCTGCAGGGAGGAAGCAATCAGCCCCAGCATTTT
CASSLLQGGSNQPQHF
>NA|TRBV7-2|TRBJ2-1|TRBD2
TGTGCCAGCAGCCCGTCGACGGGGGGGCCCAATGAGCAGTTCTTC
CASSPSTGGPNEQFF
>NA|TRBV6-1|TRBJ1-1|TRBD1
TGTGCCAGCAGTGGGGCCAGGGGGCTATACACTGAAGCTTTCTTT
CASSGARGLYTEAFF
>NA|TRBV12-3/TRBV12-4|TRBJ2-7|NA
TGTGCCAGCAGTTTTAGAGGCCCTCAATCCGAGCAGTACTTC
CASSFRGPQSEQYF
>NA|TRBV15|TRBJ2-1|TRBD1
TGTGCCACCAGCAGAGATCCGGGACAGGGGAATGAGCAGTTCTTC
CATSRDPGQGNEQFF
>once|TRBV2|TRBJ1-1|TRBD1
TGTGCCAGCAGCCGGGACAGGGCCACTGAAGCTTTCTTT
CASSRDRATEAFF
>NA|TRBV5-4|TRBJ1-1|NA
TGTGCCAGCAGCTTGGCGGTAGGGAACACTGAAGCTTTCTTT
CASSLAVGNTEAFF